The 14 T cell receptor beta chains presented below share a single source sample, sequenced in a study of OX40 agonist ivuxolimab in advanced cancers. Assay: immunoSEQ multiplex PCR; the TCRdb copy retains only in-frame clones and omits some. Of fewer than 45,000 clones listed, 85% to 90% are singletons. The sequencing used CD4+ or CD8+ T cells sorted from blood, collected in a trial of the OX40 agonist ivuxolimab. The receptors derive from an adult with an advanced solid tumor such as melanoma, head and neck, liver or kidney cancer.

V is TRBV5-1 and J is TRBJ1-3; possible D gene TRBD1, 6 bases. V was shortened by 5 bases and J by 4 bases, with 16 bases between the two germline ends. The length of the CDR3 is 15 residues. Per the germline V gene, CDR1 is SGHRS and CDR2 is YFSETQ. The CDR3 loop is CASSLGGTTGNTIYF. The CDR3 coding sequence is TGCGCCAGCAGTCTGGGCGGGACAACCGGAAACACCATATATTTT. The whole variable domain, remainder taken from reference TRBV5-1 and TRBJ1-3, is KAGVTQTPRYLIKTRGQQVTLSCSPISGHRSVSWYQQTPGQGLQFLFEYFSETQRNKGNFPGRFSGRQFSNSRSEMNVSTLELGDSALYLCASSLGGTTGNTIYFGEGSWLTVV.

This clone has a handful of counts. The chain employs TRBV9 and TRBJ1-2, with D perhaps matching TRBD1 (5 bases). Germline V gene lookup returns CDR1 SGDLS and CDR2 YYNGEE. The V gene lost 4 bases and the J gene lost 2 bases, with 9 bases spanning the gap. The CDR3 length is 13 residues. This CDR3 reads CASSPDSNYGYTF. CDR3 coding DNA: TGTGCCAGCAGCCCCGACAGCAACTATGGCTACACCTTC.

The CDR3 nucleotides read TGTGCCAGTAGGCCGGACGGAGGGGATCAGCCCCAGCATTTT. It is translated as CASRPDGGDQPQHF. This chain links TRBV19 with TRBJ1-5, with D possibly matching TRBD1 (5 bases). The CDR3 spans 14 residues. CDR1 is LNHDA and CDR2 is SQIVND in the germline V gene (reference sequence). V was clipped by 6 bases and J by 5 bases, with 14 bases between them.

This clone is a singleton in its sample. V usage is TRBV7-8 and J usage is TRBJ2-1; TRBD1 matches at 8 bases. Germline loops: CDR1 SGHVS, CDR2 FQNEAQ. The CDR3 loop spans 15 amino acids. V shed 1 base and J 4 bases; nucleotides not matched to a gene: 3. The CDR3 here is CASSLEDREYNEQFF. The CDR3 DNA follows: TGTGCCAGCAGCTTAGAGGACAGGGAGTACAATGAGCAGTTCTTC.

DNA for the CDR3: TGTGCCAGCAGTTTAGGGGGGGCAGGGTCCTACGAGCAGTACTTC. Protein sequence: CASSLGGAGSYEQYF. The genes are TRBV28 and TRBJ2-7, with a possible D match to TRBD2 (7 bases). Trimming shortened V by 2 bases and J by 1 base, and 12 bases separated the two germline ends. Germline CDR1 reads MDHEN; CDR2 reads SYDVKM. The CDR3 has 15 amino acids.

J is TRBJ2-7 and V is TRBV29-1; TRBD2 agrees at 10 bases. The V and J ends lost 1 base and 3 bases, in that order; junction bases with no gene match: 9. The CDR3 covers 16 residues. From germline, CDR1 is SQVTM and CDR2 ANQGSEA. The CDR3 region has the DNA TGCAGCGTTGAAGGCGGGACTAGCGTAGGGGGCTACGAGCAGTACTTC. Its translation is CSVEGGTSVGGYEQYF.

This clone has just one count. The chain is built from TRBV11-2 and TRBJ2-1, with 12 bases that match TRBD2. The CDR3 has 14 amino acids. Germline loops: CDR1 SGHAT, CDR2 FQNNGV. V shed 6 bases, J shed 8 bases, and the junction held 5 bases outside the gene matches. This CDR3 reads CASRTSGRHYEQFF. CDR3 DNA sequence: TGTGCCAGCAGAACTAGCGGGAGGCACTATGAGCAGTTCTTC.

Only a few counts were recorded for this clone. This chain joins TRBV5-1 and TRBJ2-7, with 8 nucleotides matching TRBD2. Germline CDR1 and CDR2: SGHRS and YFSETQ. CDR3 length equals 13 residues. V lost 4 bases and J lost 4; bases outside the gene matches: 4. In DNA form, the CDR3 reads TGCGCCAGCAGCATTGGACTAGCTTACGAGCAGTACTTC. This gives the protein CASSIGLAYEQYF.

This rearrangement joins TRBV9 to TRBJ2-1; the match to TRBD2 covers 12 bases. The V and J ends lost 3 bases and 6 bases, in that order; junction bases with no gene match: 7. Per the germline V gene, CDR1 is SGDLS and CDR2 is YYNGEE. CDR3 length: 16 amino acids. This CDR3 reads CASSELAGGLLNEQFF. The CDR3 DNA reads as TGTGCCAGCAGCGAACTAGCGGGGGGCCTCCTCAATGAGCAGTTCTTC.

The chain carries TRBV5-6 and TRBJ1-1; D gene ambiguous. Trimming left V 6 bases short and J 4 bases short, with 16 bases between. The length of the CDR3 is 14 residues. The germline V gene has CDR1 SGHDT and CDR2 YYEEEE. The CDR3 reads CASTMVGPGTEAFF. CDR3 bases: TGTGCCAGCACCATGGTTGGGCCGGGCACTGAAGCTTTCTTT. The full variable domain, rest sourced from reference TRBV5-6 and TRBJ1-1, is DAGVTQSPTHLIKTRGQQVTLRCSPKSGHDTVSWYQQALGQGPQFIFQYYEEEERQRGNFPDRFSGHQFPNYSSELNVNALLLGDSALYLCASTMVGPGTEAFFGQGTRLTVV.

V and J are TRBV19 and TRBJ2-3; 7 bases are a match to TRBD2. The CDR3 loop spans 15 amino acids. V trimming: 4 bases; J trimming: 3 bases; junction bases outside the gene matches: 7. Germline V CDR1 and CDR2: LNHDA, SQIVND (reference sequence). DNA of the CDR3: TGTGCCAGTAGTACGAGCGGGGTGGTTACAGATACGCAGTATTTT. Its protein product is CASSTSGVVTDTQYF.

The rearrangement uses TRBV7-9 and TRBJ1-2; tentatively, D is TRBD1 (6 bases). The germline gives CDR1 SEHNR, CDR2 FQNEAQ (reference sequence). V was cut by 8 bases and J by 2 bases, with 12 bases left in between. CDR3 size: 13 residues. This CDR3 reads CASGIQGNYGYTF. The CDR3 region has the DNA TGTGCCAGCGGGATACAGGGAAACTATGGCTACACCTTC.

The chain combines TRBV7-9 with TRBJ2-7; D is unresolved. This CDR3 is built from 14 residues. V was pared by 0 bases and J by 0 bases, with 6 bases between. Per the germline V gene, CDR1 is SEHNR and CDR2 is FQNEAQ (reference sequence). Written as DNA, the CDR3 is TGTGCCAGCAGCTTAGCAGGGATCTCCTACGAGCAGTACTTC. It encodes CASSLAGISYEQYF.

J is TRBJ1-2 and V is TRBV19; D might be TRBD1 (5 bases). Germline V gives CDR1 LNHDA, CDR2 SQIVND (reference sequence). The CDR3 consists of 15 residues. V was clipped by 4 bases and J by 3 bases, with 15 bases between them. This CDR3 is CASSNPGEGYYGYTF. In nucleotides, the CDR3 is TGTGCCAGTAGTAACCCCGGGGAGGGGTACTATGGCTACACCTTC.